The 32 T cell receptor beta chains reported below all come from one sample, sequenced in a study of T cell responses to AZD1222 COVID-19 vaccine. Sequenced by immunoSEQ multiplex PCR; TCRdb stores in-frame clones only, minus some. The profile shows 150,000 to 200,000 clones, almost 95% of them singletons. Sequenced material: peripheral blood, taken on day 0 of AZD1222 vaccination. These receptors were taken from an adult in good health.

V and J are TRBV5-6 and TRBJ1-2, with D unresolved. In germline, CDR1 is SGHDT, CDR2 YYEEEE. CDR3 length equals 13 residues. Trimming took off 0 bases at V and 8 bases at J, with 11 bases between the two ends. As DNA, the CDR3 is TGTGCCAGCAGCTTGGCCGACTGGAGCGGCTACACCTTC. Translating gives CASSLADWSGYTF. The full variable domain, completed using reference TRBV5-6 and TRBJ1-2, is DAGVTQSPTHLIKTRGQQVTLRCSPKSGHDTVSWYQQALGQGPQFIFQYYEEEERQRGNFPDRFSGHQFPNYSSELNVNALLLGDSALYLCASSLADWSGYTFGSGTRLTVV.

This chain connects TRBV9 to TRBJ1-2; D remains ambiguous. Germline V lookup: CDR1 SGDLS, CDR2 YYNGEE. This CDR3 has 14 amino acids. The V end was cut by 0 bases, the J end by 7 bases, with 13 bases between. The CDR3 protein is CASSVAGGLGGYTF. CDR3 nucleotides: TGTGCCAGCAGCGTAGCGGGAGGGCTCGGTGGCTACACCTTC.

CDR3 sequence: CASSRAGGLRAGANVLTF. The CDR3 DNA is TGTGCCAGCAGCAGAGCAGGGGGGCTCCGGGCTGGGGCCAACGTCCTGACTTTC. The chain uses TRBV5-6 and TRBJ2-6, with TRBD1 as a possible D gene (7 bases). With 4 bases removed from V and 2 bases from J, the gap between germline ends came to 19 bases. Germline CDR1 SGHDT, CDR2 YYEEEE. The CDR3 sequence is 18 residues long.

This chain connects TRBV28 to TRBJ1-2, with D possibly being TRBD1 (5 bases). V was pared by 8 bases and J by 8 bases, with 18 bases between. Germline-derived CDR1 and CDR2 are MDHEN and SYDVKM. This CDR3 has 13 residues. The CDR3, as DNA: TGTGCCAGCCGGGGCGGGAGGGTGGTAGGCTACACCTTC. Protein: CASRGGRVVGYTF.

A note on this clone: Other nucleotide sequences in the sample specify the same CDR3. The chain links TRBV30 to TRBJ1-2; D ambiguous. Trimming left V 0 bases short and J 2 bases short, with 7 bases between. Germline V gene sequence: CDR1 GTSNPN, CDR2 SVGIG (reference sequence). CDR3 length equals 13 residues. CDR3 coding DNA: TGTGCCTGGAGTGTGGGGAGCAACTATGGCTACACCTTC. This encodes CAWSVGSNYGYTF. The variable domain in full, completed from reference TRBV30 and TRBJ1-2, reads SQTIHQWPATLVQPVGSPLSLECTVEGTSNPNLYWYRQAAGRGLQLLFYSVGIGQISSEVPQNLSASRPQDRQFILSSKKLLLSDSGFYLCAWSVGSNYGYTFGSGTRLTVV.

The V and J genes are TRBV9 and TRBJ1-1; D gene ambiguous. The CDR3 spans 14 residues. The V end was cut by 4 bases, the J end by 1 base, with 11 bases between. The germline gives CDR1 SGDLS, CDR2 YYNGEE. The CDR3 loop is CASSPLTGNTEAFF. Written as DNA, the CDR3 is TGTGCCAGCAGCCCCCTTACCGGGAACACTGAAGCTTTCTTT.

The chain links TRBV7-9 to TRBJ1-4, with 9 bases lining up with TRBD1. This CDR3 is built from 14 residues. CDR1 is SEHNR, CDR2 FQNEAQ, per germline (reference sequence). Trimming cost V 3 bases and J 5 bases; bases outside gene matches: 1. This CDR3 reads CASSLGQGNEKLFF. The CDR3 DNA sequence: TGTGCCAGCAGCTTGGGACAGGGCAATGAAAAACTGTTTTTT.

The chain joins TRBV3-1 (or the pseudogene TRBV3-2) to TRBJ2-3; 8 nucleotides line up with TRBD1. The CDR3 covers 18 residues. The junction had 12 bases not matched to a gene; V was cut back by 4 bases and J by 0 bases. Looked up from germline, CDR1 is LGHDT and CDR2 is YNNKEL (reference sequence). The CDR3 region has the DNA TGTGCCAGCAGCCCCCGGGACAGGCACCAAACTAGCACAGATACGCAGTATTTT. It encodes CASSPRDRHQTSTDTQYF.

This clone was seen a few times. The chain is built from TRBV7-9 and TRBJ2-2; D gene uncertain. This CDR3 region has 11 residues. With 5 bases removed from V and 3 bases from J, the gap between germline ends came to 1 base. Germline V lookup: CDR1 SEHNR, CDR2 FQNEAQ (reference sequence). The CDR3 region is CASSDTGELFF. CDR3 sequence (DNA): TGTGCCAGCAGCGACACCGGGGAGCTGTTTTTT.

V and J are TRBV6-5 and TRBJ2-7; 8 bases agree with TRBD1. The V and J ends lost 5 bases and 3 bases, in that order; junction bases with no gene match: 9. The germline V gene encodes CDR1 MNHEY and CDR2 SVGAGI. This CDR3 has 15 residues. The CDR3 protein is CASSKNGQGFYEQYF. DNA for the CDR3: TGTGCCAGCAGTAAAAACGGACAGGGCTTCTACGAGCAGTACTTC.

This rearrangement joins TRBV4-1 to TRBJ1-5; D call uncertain. The CDR3 extends over 16 amino acids. Deletions cut 1 base from V and 11 bases from J, with 21 bases between. Per the germline V gene, CDR1 is MGHRA and CDR2 is YSYEKL. CDR3 coding DNA: TGCGCCAGCAGCCAAGGATATACGGGTTCTATGGAGTCCCAGCATTTT. It translates to CASSQGYTGSMESQHF.

The chain combines TRBV11-1 with TRBJ1-1, with 7 bases lining up with TRBD1. This CDR3 region has 14 residues. The V segment lost 2 bases and the J segment 4 bases; nucleotides outside the gene matches: 4. Germline assignment: CDR1 SGHAT and CDR2 FQDESV (reference sequence). CDR3 region: CASSLRQGGTEAFF. CDR3 DNA sequence: TGTGCCAGCAGCTTAAGACAGGGTGGCACTGAAGCTTTCTTT.

The rearrangement uses TRBV18 and TRBJ1-2, with D uncertain. Looked up from germline, CDR1 is KGHSH and CDR2 is LQKENI. The CDR3 sequence is 14 residues long. Trimming cost V 2 bases and J 5 bases, with 12 bases left between them. CDR3 region: CASSPILTDYGYTF. Here the CDR3 DNA reads TGTGCCAGCTCACCAATCTTAACAGATTATGGCTACACCTTC.

The chain is built from TRBV11-2 and TRBJ2-3; no definite D call. CDR1 and CDR2 (germline): SGHAT, FQNNGV. Trimming stripped 1 base from V and 0 bases from J, with 11 bases between. The CDR3 contains 16 residues. For the CDR3, the DNA is TGTGCCAGCAGCTTAGCTTTCGGCGGAAGCACAGATACGCAGTATTTT. It yields the protein CASSLAFGGSTDTQYF. Drawing the rest from reference TRBV11-2 and TRBJ2-3, the complete variable domain is EAGVAQSPRYKIIEKRQSVAFWCNPISGHATLYWYQQILGQGPKLLIQFQNNGVVDDSQLPKDRFSAERLKGVDSTLKIQPAKLEDSAVYLCASSLAFGGSTDTQYFGPGTRLTVL.

The chain links TRBV6-5 to TRBJ1-4; 10 bases are a match to TRBD1. The CDR3 totals 14 residues. The V segment lost 4 bases and the J segment 10 bases; nucleotides outside the gene matches: 6. Germline V gene lookup returns CDR1 MNHEY and CDR2 SVGAGI. The CDR3 here is CASSSRQGAGKLFF. In DNA form, the CDR3 reads TGTGCCAGCAGTTCTCGACAGGGGGCGGGAAAACTGTTTTTT.

The chain employs TRBV6-5 and TRBJ1-2; D uncertain. Trimming removed 8 bases at V and 1 base at J, with 11 bases between. The CDR3 runs 13 residues. Germline V lookup: CDR1 MNHEY, CDR2 SVGAGI. The CDR3 bases are TGTGCCAGCGGTTCGACGGATAACTATGGCTACACCTTC. Its translation: CASGSTDNYGYTF.

This clone was recorded once. This sequence joins TRBV7-9 and TRBJ2-7; TRBD2 might be the D (6 bases). V shed 4 bases and J shed 8 bases, with 15 bases lying between them. Germline V CDR1 and CDR2: SEHNR, FQNEAQ (reference sequence). The CDR3 loop spans 13 amino acids. Here the CDR3 DNA reads TGTGCCAGCAGCTCTAGTGGGGGGTTCAAGCAGTACTTC. Protein product: CASSSSGGFKQYF.

The chain employs TRBV7-8 and TRBJ1-1; possibly TRBD1 for D (6 bases). This CDR3 is 15 amino acids long. V gave up 5 bases and J gave up 3 bases, with 16 bases separating them. Germline V gene sequence: CDR1 SGHVS, CDR2 FQNEAQ. The CDR3 bases are TGTGCCAGCAGCCCGAGGGACATTAAGTACACTGAAGCTTTCTTT. The encoded protein is CASSPRDIKYTEAFF.

The chain recombines TRBV7-8 with TRBJ2-1; 13 nucleotides match TRBD2. Per germline, CDR1 SGHVS and CDR2 FQNEAQ. The CDR3 sequence is 18 residues long. After removal of 1 base from V and 2 bases from J, the junction contained 5 bases not matched to a gene. Here the CDR3 reads CASSLGLAGGRAYNEQFF. CDR3 coding DNA: TGTGCCAGCAGCTTAGGACTAGCGGGAGGAAGGGCCTACAATGAGCAGTTCTTC.

The chain links TRBV27 to TRBJ2-3, with 9 bases that match TRBD2. The V and J ends lost 2 bases and 1 base, in that order; junction bases with no gene match: 28. The germline gives CDR1 MNHEY, CDR2 SMNVEV (reference sequence). The CDR3 length is 24 residues. Here the CDR3 DNA reads TGTGCCAGCAGTTTAAGGGAACGGGATCGTGGGTCTAGCGGGGCCCCTATGGGCACAGATACGCAGTATTTT. Translating it yields CASSLRERDRGSSGAPMGTDTQYF.

This chain joins TRBV2 and TRBJ1-1, with 8 bases that match TRBD1. CDR1 is SNHLY, CDR2 FYNNEI, per germline. There are 15 residues in the CDR3. V gave up 3 bases and J gave up 6 bases; unmatched junction bases: 9. The CDR3 is CASSEGGQGVAEAFF. The CDR3 DNA reads TGTGCCAGCAGTGAGGGCGGACAGGGTGTGGCTGAAGCTTTCTTT.

The chain uses TRBV6-5 and TRBJ1-4; D is perhaps TRBD1 (6 bases). This CDR3 has 14 residues. V lost 6 bases to trimming and J lost 7 bases, with 15 bases between them. Germline CDR1 and CDR2: MNHEY and SVGAGI. CDR3 in DNA: TGTGCCAGCAGCAACTTACAGGGTCTTGAAAAACTGTTTTTT. Amino acid sequence: CASSNLQGLEKLFF.

The chain joins TRBV5-1 to TRBJ2-3; TRBD2 agrees at 9 bases. Germline loops: CDR1 SGHRS, CDR2 YFSETQ. This CDR3 contains 18 residues. V lost 1 base to trimming and J lost 4 bases; unmatched junction nucleotides: 13. The CDR3 DNA reads TGCGCCAGCAGCTTGAATCCTAGCGGGGCATTCAAGGCAGATACGCAGTATTTT. Amino acids: CASSLNPSGAFKADTQYF.

J is TRBJ1-1 and V is TRBV29-1; TRBD1 is a possible D gene (6 bases). The CDR3 is made up of 12 amino acids. The germline gives CDR1 SQVTM, CDR2 ANQGSEA. V was cut by 7 bases and J by 0 bases, with 9 bases left in between. This CDR3 reads CSGGQMNTEAFF. In DNA, the CDR3 is TGCAGCGGAGGACAGATGAACACTGAAGCTTTCTTT.

The chain combines TRBV2 with TRBJ1-2, with 7 bases lining up with TRBD1. Germline V lookup: CDR1 SNHLY, CDR2 FYNNEI. The CDR3 length is 13 residues. Germline trimming cut 1 base from V and 6 bases from J; bases unmatched to any gene: 2. As DNA, the CDR3 is TGTGCCAGCAGTGAAGGACAGGGAAATGGCTACACCTTC. It is translated as CASSEGQGNGYTF.

The chain links TRBV27 to TRBJ2-7; 11 positions agree with TRBD1. CDR1 is MNHEY, CDR2 SMNVEV, per germline (reference sequence). J lost 4 bases, V lost 5 bases, and 10 bases had no gene match. The CDR3 runs to 16 residues. CDR3 nucleotide sequence: TGTGCCAGCAGTCCCAAGTCCGGGACAGGGGGTTACGAGCAGTACTTC. Translation gives CASSPKSGTGGYEQYF.

The chain recombines TRBV19 with TRBJ1-2; 9 nucleotides line up with TRBD1. CDR1 is LNHDA and CDR2 is SQIVND in the germline V gene (reference sequence). This CDR3 has 14 residues. V dropped 5 bases and J dropped 6; count of bases not matched to a gene: 7. Here the CDR3 reads CASSDRGGTNGYTF. The DNA of the CDR3 is TGTGCCAGTAGTGACAGGGGGGGGACGAATGGCTACACCTTC. The whole variable domain, remainder taken from reference TRBV19 and TRBJ1-2, is DGGITQSPKYLFRKEGQNVTLSCEQNLNHDAMYWYRQDPGQGLRLIYYSQIVNDFQKGDIAEGYSVSREKKESFPLTVTSAQKNPTAFYLCASSDRGGTNGYTFGSGTRLTVV.

The J gene is TRBJ2-7, the V gene TRBV27; D is unresolved. The CDR3 totals 14 residues. The V gene lost 0 bases and the J gene lost 3 bases, with 9 bases spanning the gap. Germline-derived CDR1 and CDR2 are MNHEY and SMNVEV (reference sequence). The CDR3 reads CASSLSAVRYEQYF. The CDR3 DNA follows: TGTGCCAGCAGTTTATCGGCAGTGCGCTACGAGCAGTACTTC.

This chain joins TRBV2 and TRBJ1-5; D is unclear. The CDR3 contains 13 residues. The germline V and J ends were trimmed by 3 bases and 11 bases, with 14 bases remaining between them. Germline lookup yields CDR1 SNHLY and CDR2 FYNNEI. CDR3 nucleotide sequence: TGTGCCAGCAGTGACCAAGGGATCAAAGCCCAGCATTTT. It codes for CASSDQGIKAQHF. The full variable domain, rest sourced from reference TRBV2 and TRBJ1-5, is EPEVTQTPSHQVTQMGQEVILRCVPISNHLYFYWYRQILGQKVEFLVSFYNNEISEKSEIFDDQFSVERPDGSNFTLKIRSTKLEDSAMYFCASSDQGIKAQHFGDGTRLSIL.

J is TRBJ2-1 and V is TRBV10-1, with 13 nucleotides matching TRBD2. There are 15 residues in the CDR3. V trimming: 6 bases; J trimming: 7 bases; junction bases outside the gene matches: 6. Germline V gives CDR1 WNHNN, CDR2 SYGVQD (reference sequence). CDR3 region: CASSTLAGGMNEQFF. CDR3 nucleotides: TGCGCCAGCAGCACACTAGCGGGAGGGATGAATGAGCAGTTCTTC.

V is TRBV11-1 and J is TRBJ2-5; D remains unclear. V was trimmed by 2 bases and J by 5 bases, leaving 9 bases between them. This CDR3 is built from 13 residues. Looked up from germline, CDR1 is SGHAT and CDR2 is FQDESV (reference sequence). As DNA, the CDR3 is TGTGCCAGCAGCTTAACCCTCCGGGAGACCCAGTACTTC. Its translation is CASSLTLRETQYF.

The chain has TRBV6-5 and TRBJ2-5; no clear D gene. Trimming removed 11 bases from V and 0 bases from J, with 13 bases in between. The CDR3 is made up of 13 amino acids. Germline V gene lookup returns CDR1 MNHEY and CDR2 SVGAGI. CDR3 amino acids: CAGASQYQETQYF. The CDR3 coding sequence is TGTGCCGGAGCTTCACAGTACCAAGAGACCCAGTACTTC.